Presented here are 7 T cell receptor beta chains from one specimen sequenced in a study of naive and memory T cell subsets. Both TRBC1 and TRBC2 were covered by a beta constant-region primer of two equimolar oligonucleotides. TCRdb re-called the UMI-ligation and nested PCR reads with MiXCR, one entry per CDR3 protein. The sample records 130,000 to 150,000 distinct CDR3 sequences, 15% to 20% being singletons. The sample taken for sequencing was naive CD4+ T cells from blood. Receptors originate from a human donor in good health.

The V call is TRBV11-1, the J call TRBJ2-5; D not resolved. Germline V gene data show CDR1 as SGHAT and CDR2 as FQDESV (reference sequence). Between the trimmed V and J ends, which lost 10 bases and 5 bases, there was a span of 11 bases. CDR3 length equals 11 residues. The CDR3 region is CAIQLGETQYF. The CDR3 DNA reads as TGTGCCATCCAGTTGGGGGAGACCCAGTACTTC.

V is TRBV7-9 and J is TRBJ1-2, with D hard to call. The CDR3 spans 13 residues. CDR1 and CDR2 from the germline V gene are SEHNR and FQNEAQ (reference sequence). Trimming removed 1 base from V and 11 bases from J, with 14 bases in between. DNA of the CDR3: TGTGCCAGCAGCTTAGAAGGAGATGGCGGGTACACCTTC. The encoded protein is CASSLEGDGGYTF.

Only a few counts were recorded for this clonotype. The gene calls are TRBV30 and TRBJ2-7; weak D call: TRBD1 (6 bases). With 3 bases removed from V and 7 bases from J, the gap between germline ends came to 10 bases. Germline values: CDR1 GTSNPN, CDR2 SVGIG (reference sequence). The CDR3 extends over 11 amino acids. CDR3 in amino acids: CAWRTTGEQYF. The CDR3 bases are TGTGCCTGGAGGACTACAGGGGAGCAGTACTTC.

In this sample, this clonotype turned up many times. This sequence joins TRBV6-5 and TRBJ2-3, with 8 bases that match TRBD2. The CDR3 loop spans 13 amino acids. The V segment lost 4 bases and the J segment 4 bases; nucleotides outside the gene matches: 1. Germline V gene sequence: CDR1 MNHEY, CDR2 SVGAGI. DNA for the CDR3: TGTGCCAGCAGTTCGGGGGGGTCAGATACGCAGTATTTT. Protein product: CASSSGGSDTQYF.

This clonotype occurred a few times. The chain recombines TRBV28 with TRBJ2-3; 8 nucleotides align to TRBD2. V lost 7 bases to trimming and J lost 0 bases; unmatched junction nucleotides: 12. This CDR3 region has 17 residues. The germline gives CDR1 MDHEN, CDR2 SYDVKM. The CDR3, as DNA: TGTGCCAGCACCACTGGCGGACTAGCCGAAAGCACAGATACGCAGTATTTT. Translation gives CASTTGGLAESTDTQYF.

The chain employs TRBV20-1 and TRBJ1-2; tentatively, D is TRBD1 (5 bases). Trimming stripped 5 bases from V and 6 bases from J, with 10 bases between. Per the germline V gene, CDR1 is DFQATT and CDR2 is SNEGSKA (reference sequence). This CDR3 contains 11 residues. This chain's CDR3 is CSAHGAHGYTF. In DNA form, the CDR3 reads TGCAGTGCTCACGGGGCCCATGGCTACACCTTC.

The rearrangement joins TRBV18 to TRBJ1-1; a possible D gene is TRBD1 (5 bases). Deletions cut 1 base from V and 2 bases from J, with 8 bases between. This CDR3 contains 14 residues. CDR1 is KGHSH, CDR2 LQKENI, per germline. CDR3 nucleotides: TGTGCCAGCTCACCACAGGGGATAAACACTGAAGCTTTCTTT. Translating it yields CASSPQGINTEAFF.